These 12 T cell receptor beta chains came from one sample sequenced in a study of immune cell composition in non-small cell lung cancer listed by TCRdb under 2017. Library preparation used the immunoSEQ multiplex PCR assay. TCRdb's version of the immuneACCESS table is confined to in-frame rearrangements and falls short of the full clone set. An unresolved V gene accounts for under half of the shortfall where checked; the remainder is of unknown origin. The sample table holds 13,000 to 15,000 clones, of which approximately 70% were seen once. The top ten clones comprise around an eighth of the sample. Sequenced: lung tumor tissue. These TCRs come from a human donor with non-small cell lung cancer.

The chain employs TRBV18 and TRBJ2-6, with 8 bases fitting TRBD2. Trimming at V came to 1 base and at J to 1 base, leaving 9 bases not matched to a gene. The CDR3 is 19 amino acids. Germline V gives CDR1 KGHSH, CDR2 LQKENI. The CDR3 DNA reads as TGTGCCAGCTCACCACGGGCTAGCGGGTCTTCATCTGGGGCCAACGTCCTGACTTTC. Translation: CASSPRASGSSSGANVLTF.

This chain joins TRBV30 and TRBJ2-7; D might be TRBD1 (6 bases). Deletions cut 0 bases from V and 3 bases from J, with 21 bases between. This CDR3 has 17 amino acids. Germline V CDR1 and CDR2: GTSNPN, SVGIG (reference sequence). The CDR3 protein is CAWSVFGQGRGIYEQYF. The CDR3 coding sequence is TGTGCCTGGAGTGTATTTGGGCAGGGGCGAGGAATCTACGAGCAGTACTTC.

This clone was seen only once. This CDR3 is CASSLVPGSYEQYF. The CDR3, as DNA: TGTGCCAGCAGCTTGGTCCCAGGTTCCTACGAGCAGTACTTC. The genes are TRBV5-6 and TRBJ2-7; D remains unclear. The CDR3 totals 14 residues. The V end lost 0 bases, the J end lost 1 base, and 8 bases lay between the germline ends. CDR1 is SGHDT and CDR2 is YYEEEE in the germline V gene.

The rearrangement joins TRBV19 to TRBJ1-5; unclear D gene. V was pared by 4 bases and J by 0 bases, with 10 bases between. This CDR3 has 15 residues. The V gene's germline CDR1 is LNHDA and CDR2 SQIVND (reference sequence). CDR3 sequence reads: CASSSPRNSNQPQHF. The CDR3 region has the DNA TGTGCCAGTAGTAGCCCCAGGAATAGCAATCAGCCCCAGCATTTT.

This clone was seen just once. The genes are TRBV5-1 and TRBJ2-3; TRBD2 agrees at 11 bases. The J segment lost 4 bases and the V segment lost 4 bases, leaving 11 bases of the junction unmatched. Germline V gene lookup returns CDR1 SGHRS and CDR2 YFSETQ. This CDR3 spans 17 amino acids. CDR3 region: CASSRRTSGSVADTQYF. In DNA form, the CDR3 reads TGCGCCAGCAGCCGGAGAACTAGCGGGAGTGTGGCAGATACGCAGTATTTT.

The chain combines TRBV5-4 with TRBJ2-2; maybe TRBD1 (5 bases). V lost 3 bases and J 0 bases, leaving 12 bases between the germline ends. The CDR3 runs to 16 residues. Germline lookup yields CDR1 SGHNT and CDR2 YYREEE (reference sequence). CDR3 nucleotide sequence: TGTGCCAGCAGCTCGCCGACAGCCGCGAACACCGGGGAGCTGTTTTTT. Translating it yields CASSSPTAANTGELFF.

The rearrangement links TRBV6-1 to TRBJ2-2, with D possibly being TRBD1 (6 bases). The ends were cut back, 2 bases at V and 7 bases at J, with 14 bases in the middle. The CDR3 sequence is 15 residues long. CDR1 is MNHNS and CDR2 is SASEGT in the germline V gene. The chain's CDR3 is CASSERSGVGGELFF. CDR3 DNA: TGTGCCAGCAGTGAAAGGTCAGGGGTTGGCGGGGAGCTGTTTTTT.

In its sample, this clone was seen a few times. The rearrangement links TRBV9 to TRBJ2-7, with D maybe TRBD1 (6 bases). The CDR3 totals 14 residues. With 4 bases removed from V and 0 bases from J, the gap between germline ends came to 11 bases. CDR1 is SGDLS and CDR2 is YYNGEE in the germline V gene. The CDR3 loop reads CASSPIQGSYEQYF. In DNA form, the CDR3 reads TGTGCCAGCAGCCCAATACAGGGCTCCTACGAGCAGTACTTC.

The chain recombines TRBV7-2 with TRBJ2-3, with 9 bases matching TRBD2. The CDR3 runs 16 residues. The V and J ends lost 2 bases and 0 bases, in that order; junction bases with no gene match: 3. Germline assignment: CDR1 SGHTA and CDR2 FQGNSA. As DNA, the CDR3 is TGTGCCAGCAGCTTATCTAGCGGGATGAGCACAGATACGCAGTATTTT. Translating gives CASSLSSGMSTDTQYF.

This sequence joins TRBV5-1 and TRBJ2-1; weak D call: TRBD1 (6 bases). This CDR3 has 15 residues. From germline, CDR1 is SGHRS and CDR2 YFSETQ. V was cut by 4 bases and J by 3 bases, with 14 bases left in between. Here the CDR3 reads CASSQTQGNYNEQFF. The CDR3 DNA reads as TGCGCCAGCAGCCAGACGCAGGGGAACTACAATGAGCAGTTCTTC.

The rearrangement links TRBV5-1 to TRBJ2-7; 11 positions agree with TRBD1. From germline, CDR1 is SGHRS and CDR2 YFSETQ. The V and J ends lost 3 bases and 3 bases, in that order; junction bases with no gene match: 8. The CDR3 runs 16 residues. The chain's CDR3 is CASSSKDGTGGYEQYF. CDR3 coding DNA: TGCGCCAGCAGCTCGAAAGACGGGACAGGGGGCTACGAGCAGTACTTC. Full variable domain (rest looked up from reference TRBV5-1 and TRBJ2-7): KAGVTQTPRYLIKTRGQQVTLSCSPISGHRSVSWYQQTPGQGLQFLFEYFSETQRNKGNFPGRFSGRQFSNSRSEMNVSTLELGDSALYLCASSSKDGTGGYEQYFGPGTRLTVT.

The V call is TRBV19, the J call TRBJ1-1, with D tentatively TRBD1 (6 bases). Trimming shortened V by 3 bases and J by 4 bases, and 12 bases separated the two germline ends. Looked up from germline, CDR1 is LNHDA and CDR2 is SQIVND (reference sequence). The length of the CDR3 is 14 residues. The CDR3 spells CASSIGDKFTEAFF. DNA of the CDR3: TGTGCCAGTAGTATCGGGGACAAATTCACTGAAGCTTTCTTT. The full variable domain, its missing parts supplied by reference TRBV19 and TRBJ1-1, is DGGITQSPKYLFRKEGQNVTLSCEQNLNHDAMYWYRQDPGQGLRLIYYSQIVNDFQKGDIAEGYSVSREKKESFPLTVTSAQKNPTAFYLCASSIGDKFTEAFFGQGTRLTVV.